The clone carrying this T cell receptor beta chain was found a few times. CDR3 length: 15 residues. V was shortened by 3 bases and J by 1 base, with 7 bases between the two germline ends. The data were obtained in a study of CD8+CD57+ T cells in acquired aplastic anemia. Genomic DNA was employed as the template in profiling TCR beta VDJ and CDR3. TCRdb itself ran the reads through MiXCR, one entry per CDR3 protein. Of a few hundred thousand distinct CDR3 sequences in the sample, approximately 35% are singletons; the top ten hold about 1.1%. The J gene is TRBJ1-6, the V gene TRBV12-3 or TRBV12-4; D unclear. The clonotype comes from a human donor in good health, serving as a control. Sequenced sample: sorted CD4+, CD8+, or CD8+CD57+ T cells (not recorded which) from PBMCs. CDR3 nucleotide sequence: TGTGCCAGCAGTTTCAGAGGATCCTATAATTCACCCCTCCACTTT. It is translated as CASSFRGSYNSPLHF.